This TCR beta chain was recorded in a study of blood T cell repertoires in COVID-19 (dated by TCRdb to the early 2020s). Notes on the research overall: The collaborator samples originated in the United States, Italy and Spain and spanned the acute and convalescent phases of COVID-19. Where available, HLA class I and class II types were obtained from metadata supplied by the sample provider rather than from assay-based typing. Deeply sampled blood TCRbeta repertoires from subjects exposed to, actively infected with, or recovered from COVID-19 were included in the dataset. A freely available public database, intended as a resource for researchers studying the immune response to SARS-CoV-2, is where the repertoires were released. Samples were obtained from the ongoing ImmuneRACE study (first 160 participants) and from 1,200 or so subjects provided by 6 global collaborators. Nearly every sample came with metadata listing a de-identified subject ID, COVID-19 status, age in years and sex. The material from the prospective study consisted of cDNA or gDNA derived from T cells, B-cell-depleted T cells, or PBMCs.

In the case of this clone: The target of this receptor is not known. No much larger clone exists at a distance of one base, and base qualities are not known.

TCRbeta CDR3 regions were amplified from genomic DNA using the immunoSEQ Assay, a bias-controlled multiplex PCR. The authors' pipeline ran thus. The number of nucleated cells in each sample was estimated by amplification of reference gene primers within the assay. To quantify the absolute abundance of each unique TCRbeta CDR3 rearrangement, sequence reads were collapsed and filtered. For each sample, productive Simpson clonality was calculated by taking the square root of Simpson's diversity index across productive rearrangements. TCRdb took this table from immuneACCESS and kept in-frame rearrangements with V and J called. Such tables lack part of the clones; where checked against another copy, unresolved V genes explain under half of the gap, and the rest is unexplained. For V, J and clone size, that table is used; D and trimming come from the DNA. The sample includes roughly 280,000 clones, with 80% to 90% observed a single time. The top ten constitute approximately 9.9% of the sample.

Relative to germline, V is 1 base shorter and J is 6 bases shorter, with 17 bases between their ends. The cysteine opens and the phenylalanine closes a CDR3 of 16 amino acids. The entry retains the CDR3 DNA only, 48 bases that are in frame from base 1. CDR1 and CDR2, looked up from the germline V gene, are SGHTS and YDEGEE. Paper-wide results and their limitations: Clinical and demographic metadata were provided uncurated, with the amount varying by source and participant.

Collaborating institutions collected whole blood in K2EDTA tubes following their own protocols. For TCRbeta analysis, collaborators shipped samples as frozen whole blood, isolated PBMCs, or DNA extracted from either of those sample types. Sequencing used peripheral blood. This sequence was found in a woman in her seventies with acute or convalescent COVID-19. The chain employs TRBV5-8 and TRBJ2-4; possibly the D gene is TRBD1, per 5 matching bases. The DNA sequence follows: TGTGCCAGCAGCTTGAGGCCATCCACAGGATTAAACATTCAGTACTTC. Its coded protein is CASSLRPSTGLNIQYF.